These 2 T cell receptor beta chains share one sample of origin, sequenced in a study of T cells in Graves' hyperthyroidism and ophthalmopathy. Researchers took RNA transcripts and amplified the TCR beta CDR3 regions from them. First-round RT-PCR of the TCR CDR3 relied on the HTBI primer set. A single record per CDR3 protein comes from TCRdb applying MiXCR to the multiplex PCR reads. In the table there are more than 550,000 distinct CDR3 sequences, around a sixth of which are singletons. Sequenced: blood. The receptors here all came from a man aged 45-65 years with Graves' hyperthyroidism.

This clonotype occurred many times. This chain uses TRBV12-3 or TRBV12-4 with TRBJ1-1; the D gene is possibly TRBD1 (6 bases). The length of the CDR3 is 14 residues. Trimming shortened V by 2 bases and J by 6 bases, and 13 bases separated the two germline ends. The CDR3, as DNA: TGTGCCAGCAGTTTAAGGCAGGGGAATGCTGAAGCTTTCTTT. This sequence encodes CASSLRQGNAEAFF.

This clonotype was counted ten times or more. The chain uses TRBV19 and TRBJ2-1; 11 nucleotides match TRBD2. This CDR3 has 14 amino acids. The J segment lost 7 bases and the V segment lost 4 bases, leaving 3 bases of the junction unmatched. Germline V gene sequence: CDR1 LNHDA, CDR2 SQIVND (reference sequence). As DNA, the CDR3 is TGTGCCAGTAGTACTAGCGGGAGGCGGAATGAGCAGTTCTTC. Encoded protein: CASSTSGRRNEQFF.